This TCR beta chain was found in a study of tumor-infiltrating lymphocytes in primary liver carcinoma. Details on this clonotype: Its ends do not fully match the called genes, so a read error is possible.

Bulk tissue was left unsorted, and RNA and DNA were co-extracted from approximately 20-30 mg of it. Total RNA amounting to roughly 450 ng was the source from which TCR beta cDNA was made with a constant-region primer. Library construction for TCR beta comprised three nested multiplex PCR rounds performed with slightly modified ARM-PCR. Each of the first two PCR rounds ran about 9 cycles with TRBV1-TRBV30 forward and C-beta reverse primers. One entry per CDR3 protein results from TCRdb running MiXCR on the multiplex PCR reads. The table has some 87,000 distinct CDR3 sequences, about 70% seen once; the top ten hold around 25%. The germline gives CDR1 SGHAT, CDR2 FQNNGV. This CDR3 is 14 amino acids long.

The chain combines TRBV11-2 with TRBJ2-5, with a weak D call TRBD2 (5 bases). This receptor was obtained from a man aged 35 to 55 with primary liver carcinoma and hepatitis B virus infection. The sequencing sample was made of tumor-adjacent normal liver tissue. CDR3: CDSSHVSLGETQYF. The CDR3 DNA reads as TGTGACAGCAGCCACGTCAGTCTGGGAGAGACTCAGTACTTC.